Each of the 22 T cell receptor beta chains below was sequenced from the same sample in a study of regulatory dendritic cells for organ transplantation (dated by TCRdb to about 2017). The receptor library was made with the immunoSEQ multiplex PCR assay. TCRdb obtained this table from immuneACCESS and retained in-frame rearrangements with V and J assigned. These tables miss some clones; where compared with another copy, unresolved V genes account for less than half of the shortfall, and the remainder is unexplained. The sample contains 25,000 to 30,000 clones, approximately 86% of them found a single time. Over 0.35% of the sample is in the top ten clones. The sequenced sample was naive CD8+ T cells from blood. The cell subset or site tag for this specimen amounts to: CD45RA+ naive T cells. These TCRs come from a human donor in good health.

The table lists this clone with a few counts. The DNA for the CDR3 is TGCGCCAGCAGCTTTAGCGGGGGGCCCTACAATGAGCAGTTCTTC. It codes for CASSFSGGPYNEQFF. The rearrangement links TRBV5-1 to TRBJ2-1, with 10 bases aligning to TRBD2. The length of the CDR3 is 15 residues. CDR1 is SGHRS and CDR2 is YFSETQ in the germline V gene. Trimming at V came to 2 bases and at J to 2 bases, leaving 1 base not matched to a gene.

The chain's CDR3 is CASSEGTGPEKLFF. CDR3 nucleotides: TGTGCCAGTAGTGAAGGGACAGGGCCAGAAAAACTGTTTTTT. The rearrangement uses TRBV19 and TRBJ1-4; 9 bases match TRBD1. This CDR3 is 14 amino acids long. CDR1 LNHDA and CDR2 SQIVND come from the germline V gene (reference sequence). V dropped 5 bases and J dropped 8; count of bases not matched to a gene: 6.

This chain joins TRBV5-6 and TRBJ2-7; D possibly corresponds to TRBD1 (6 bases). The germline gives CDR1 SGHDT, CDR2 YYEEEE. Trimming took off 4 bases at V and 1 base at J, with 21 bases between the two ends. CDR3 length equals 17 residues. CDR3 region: CASSPAPRGRFSYEQYF. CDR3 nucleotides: TGTGCCAGCAGCCCCGCCCCCAGGGGACGCTTTTCCTACGAGCAGTACTTC. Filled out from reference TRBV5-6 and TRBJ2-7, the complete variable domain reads DAGVTQSPTHLIKTRGQQVTLRCSPKSGHDTVSWYQQALGQGPQFIFQYYEEEERQRGNFPDRFSGHQFPNYSSELNVNALLLGDSALYLCASSPAPRGRFSYEQYFGPGTRLTVT.

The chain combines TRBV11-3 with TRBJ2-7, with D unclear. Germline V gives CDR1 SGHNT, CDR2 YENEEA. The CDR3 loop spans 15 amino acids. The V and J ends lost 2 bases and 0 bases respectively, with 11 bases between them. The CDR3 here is CASSLSDLRSYEQYF. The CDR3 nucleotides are TGTGCCAGCAGCTTATCAGACTTACGCTCCTACGAGCAGTACTTC. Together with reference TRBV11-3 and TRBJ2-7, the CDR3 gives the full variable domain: EAGVVQSPRYKIIEKKQPVAFWCNPISGHNTLYWYLQNLGQGPELLIRYENEEAVDDSQLPKDRFSAERLKGVDSTLKIQPAELGDSAVYLCASSLSDLRSYEQYFGPGTRLTVT.

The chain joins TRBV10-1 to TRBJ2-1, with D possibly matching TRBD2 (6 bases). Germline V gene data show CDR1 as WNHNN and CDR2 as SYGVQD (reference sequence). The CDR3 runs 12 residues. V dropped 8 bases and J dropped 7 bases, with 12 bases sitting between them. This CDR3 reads CASGTCTNEQFF. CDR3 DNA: TGCGCCAGCGGGACTTGTACTAATGAGCAGTTCTTC.

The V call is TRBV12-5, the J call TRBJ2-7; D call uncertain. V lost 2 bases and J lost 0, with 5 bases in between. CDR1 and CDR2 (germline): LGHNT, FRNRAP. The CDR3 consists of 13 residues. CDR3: CASGLTASYEQYF. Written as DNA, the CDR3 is TGTGCTAGTGGTTTGACAGCCTCCTACGAGCAGTACTTC.

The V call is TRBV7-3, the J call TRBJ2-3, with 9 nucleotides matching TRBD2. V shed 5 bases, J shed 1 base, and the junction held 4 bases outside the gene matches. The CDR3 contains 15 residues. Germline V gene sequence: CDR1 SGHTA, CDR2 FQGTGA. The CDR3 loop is CASSDQRGGTDTQYF. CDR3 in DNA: TGTGCCAGCAGCGACCAGCGGGGGGGCACAGATACGCAGTATTTT.

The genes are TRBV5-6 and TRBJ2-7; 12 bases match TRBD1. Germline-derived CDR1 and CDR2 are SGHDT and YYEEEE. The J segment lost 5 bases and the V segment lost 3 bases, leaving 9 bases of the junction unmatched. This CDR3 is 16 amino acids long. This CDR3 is CASSSWDRGRQDEQYF. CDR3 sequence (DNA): TGTGCCAGCAGCTCCTGGGACAGGGGGCGGCAAGACGAGCAGTACTTC.

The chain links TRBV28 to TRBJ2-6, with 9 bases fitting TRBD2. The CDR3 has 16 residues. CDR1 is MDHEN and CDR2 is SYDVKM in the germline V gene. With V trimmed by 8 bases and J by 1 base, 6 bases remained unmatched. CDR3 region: CASSAGGLSGANVLTF. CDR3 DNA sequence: TGTGCCAGCTCAGCGGGGGGTCTATCTGGGGCCAACGTCCTGACTTTC.

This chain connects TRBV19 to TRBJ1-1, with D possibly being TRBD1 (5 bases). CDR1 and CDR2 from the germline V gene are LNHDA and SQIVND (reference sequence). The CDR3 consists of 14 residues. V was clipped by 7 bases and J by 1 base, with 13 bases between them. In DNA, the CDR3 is TGTGCCAGTAAGACCGATCAGGGGAACACTGAAGCTTTCTTT. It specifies CASKTDQGNTEAFF.

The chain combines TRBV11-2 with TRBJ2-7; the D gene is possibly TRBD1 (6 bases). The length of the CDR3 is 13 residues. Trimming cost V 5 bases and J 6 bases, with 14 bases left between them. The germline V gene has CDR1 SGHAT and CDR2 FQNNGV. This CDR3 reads CASSRSTGFEQYF. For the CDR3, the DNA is TGTGCCAGCAGCAGAAGTACAGGGTTCGAGCAGTACTTC.

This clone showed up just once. The chain's CDR3 is CASSEVRRGGYNEQFF. The CDR3 coding sequence is TGTGCCAGCAGTGAAGTCCGGCGGGGGGGATACAATGAGCAGTTCTTC. This chain links TRBV25-1 with TRBJ2-1; 9 bases match TRBD2. The ends lost 2 bases at V and 4 bases at J; junction bases unmatched: 6. The CDR3 is made up of 16 amino acids. Germline loops: CDR1 MGHDK, CDR2 SYGVNS.

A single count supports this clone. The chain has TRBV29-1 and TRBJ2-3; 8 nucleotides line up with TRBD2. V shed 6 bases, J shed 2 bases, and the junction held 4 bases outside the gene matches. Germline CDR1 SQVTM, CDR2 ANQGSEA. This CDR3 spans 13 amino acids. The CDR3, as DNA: TGCAGCGTGGCCGGGGGGGCCACAGATACGCAGTATTTT. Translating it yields CSVAGGATDTQYF.

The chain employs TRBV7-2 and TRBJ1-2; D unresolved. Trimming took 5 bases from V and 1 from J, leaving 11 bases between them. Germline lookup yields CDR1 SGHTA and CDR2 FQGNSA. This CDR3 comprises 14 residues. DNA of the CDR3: TGTGCCAGCAGCCTCGCGGGCAGTAACTATGGCTACACCTTC. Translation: CASSLAGSNYGYTF.

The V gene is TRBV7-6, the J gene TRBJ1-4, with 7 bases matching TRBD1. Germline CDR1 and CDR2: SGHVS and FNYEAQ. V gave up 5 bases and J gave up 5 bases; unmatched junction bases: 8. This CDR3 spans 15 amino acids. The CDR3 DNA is TGTGCCAGCAGCCCTCGGCAGGGGGTAAATGAAAAACTGTTTTTT. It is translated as CASSPRQGVNEKLFF.

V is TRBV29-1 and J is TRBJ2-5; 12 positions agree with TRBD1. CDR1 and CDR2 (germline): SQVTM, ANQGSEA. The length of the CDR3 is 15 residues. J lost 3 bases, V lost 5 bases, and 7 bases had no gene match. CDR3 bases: TGCAGCGTTAATTCCGGGACAGGGGGCGAAGAGACCCAGTACTTC. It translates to CSVNSGTGGEETQYF.

This chain's CDR3 is CASSLTSGGAGNEQFF. CDR3 sequence (DNA): TGTGCCAGCAGCCTTACTAGCGGGGGGGCCGGAAATGAGCAGTTCTTC. The rearrangement links TRBV16 to TRBJ2-1; 13 bases are shared with TRBD2. V lost 4 bases and J lost 7; bases outside the gene matches: 7. The CDR3 is 16 amino acids. CDR1 and CDR2 from the germline V gene are KGHSY and FQNENV.

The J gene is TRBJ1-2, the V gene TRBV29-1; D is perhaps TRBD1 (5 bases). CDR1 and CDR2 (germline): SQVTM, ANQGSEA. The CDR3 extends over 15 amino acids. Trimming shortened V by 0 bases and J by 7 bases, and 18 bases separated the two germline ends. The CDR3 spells CSVEDLLQRGSGYTF. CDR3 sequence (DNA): TGCAGCGTTGAAGATCTTTTACAGCGGGGGTCTGGCTACACCTTC.

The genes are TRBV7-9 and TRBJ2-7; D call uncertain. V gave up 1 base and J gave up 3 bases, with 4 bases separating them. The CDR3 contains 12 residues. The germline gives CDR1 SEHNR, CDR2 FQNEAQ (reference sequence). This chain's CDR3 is CASSLDNYEQYF. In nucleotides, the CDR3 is TGTGCCAGCAGCTTAGACAACTACGAGCAGTACTTC.

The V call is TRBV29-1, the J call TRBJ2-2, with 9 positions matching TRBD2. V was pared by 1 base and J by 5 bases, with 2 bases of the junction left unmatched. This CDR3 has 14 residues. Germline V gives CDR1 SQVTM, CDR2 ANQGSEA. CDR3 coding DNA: TGCAGCGTTGAAGTAGCGGGGGTAACCGGGGAGCTGTTTTTT. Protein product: CSVEVAGVTGELFF.

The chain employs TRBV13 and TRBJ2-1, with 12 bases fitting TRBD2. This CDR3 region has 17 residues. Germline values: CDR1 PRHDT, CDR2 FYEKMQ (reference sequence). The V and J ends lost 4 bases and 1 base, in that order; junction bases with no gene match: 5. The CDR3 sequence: CASSSRTSGVSYNEQFF. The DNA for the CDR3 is TGTGCCAGCAGCTCCCGGACTAGCGGGGTATCCTACAATGAGCAGTTCTTC.

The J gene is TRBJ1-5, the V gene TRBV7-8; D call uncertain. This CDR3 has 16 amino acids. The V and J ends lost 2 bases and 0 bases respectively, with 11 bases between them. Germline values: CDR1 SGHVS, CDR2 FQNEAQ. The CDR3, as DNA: TGTGCCAGCAGCTTACCCCGCTACTATAGCAATCAGCCCCAGCATTTT. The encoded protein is CASSLPRYYSNQPQHF. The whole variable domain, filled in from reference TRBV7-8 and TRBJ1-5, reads GAGVSQSPRYKVAKRGQDVALRCDPISGHVSLFWYQQALGQGPEFLTYFQNEAQLDKSGLPSDRFFAERPEGSVSTLKIQRTQQEDSAVYLCASSLPRYYSNQPQHFGDGTRLSIL.